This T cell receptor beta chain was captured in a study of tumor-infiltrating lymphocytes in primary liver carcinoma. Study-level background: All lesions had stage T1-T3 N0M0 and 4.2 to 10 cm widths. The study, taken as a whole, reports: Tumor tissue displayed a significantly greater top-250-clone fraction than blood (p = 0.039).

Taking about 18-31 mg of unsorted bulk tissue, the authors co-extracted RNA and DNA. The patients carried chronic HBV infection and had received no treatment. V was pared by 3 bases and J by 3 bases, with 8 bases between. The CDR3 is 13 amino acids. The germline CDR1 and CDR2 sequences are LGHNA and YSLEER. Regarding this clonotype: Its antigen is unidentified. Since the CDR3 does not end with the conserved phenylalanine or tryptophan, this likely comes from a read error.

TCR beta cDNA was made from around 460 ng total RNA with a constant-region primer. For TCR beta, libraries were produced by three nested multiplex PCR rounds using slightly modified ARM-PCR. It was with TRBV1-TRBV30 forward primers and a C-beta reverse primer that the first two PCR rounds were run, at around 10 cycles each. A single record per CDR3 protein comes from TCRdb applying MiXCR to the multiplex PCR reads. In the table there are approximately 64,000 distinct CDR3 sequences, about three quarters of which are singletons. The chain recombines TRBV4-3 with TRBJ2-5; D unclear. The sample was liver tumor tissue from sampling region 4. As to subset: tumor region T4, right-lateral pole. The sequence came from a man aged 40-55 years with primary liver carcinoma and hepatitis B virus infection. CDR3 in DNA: TGCGCCAGCAGCCAGAATCCCAAAGAGACCCAGTACCTC. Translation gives CASSQNPKETQYL.